This TCR beta chain was identified in a study of blood T cell repertoires in COVID-19. For the study at large: Some COVID-19 samples were acute and others convalescent; all came from the United States, Italy and Spain. PBMCs, B-cell-depleted T cells, or T cells provided the cDNA or gDNA that made up the material.

This clone showed up just once. Sequencing used immunoSEQ multiplex PCR; TCRdb keeps in-frame clones, though not all of them. This table holds almost 250,000 clones, around nine tenths found once. CDR3 length equals 15 residues. The V gene lost 10 bases and the J gene lost 8 bases, with 23 bases spanning the gap. The germline V gene has CDR1 LNHDA and CDR2 SQIVND (reference sequence). Participants, about 18 to 90 years old, spanned 24 US areas. Each recovered donor of Cohort 3 presented with two negative PCRs, clearance, or symptom resolution. The clonotype was recovered from a woman in her fifties or sixties who had recovered from COVID-19. The chain links TRBV19 to TRBJ2-2; weak D call: TRBD2 (5 bases). The specimen was PBMCs or T cells enriched from blood (not recorded which). The CDR3 protein is CATSPGLGIGGELFF. The DNA of the CDR3 is TGTGCCACGTCCCCAGGACTGGGGATCGGAGGGGAGCTGTTTTTT.